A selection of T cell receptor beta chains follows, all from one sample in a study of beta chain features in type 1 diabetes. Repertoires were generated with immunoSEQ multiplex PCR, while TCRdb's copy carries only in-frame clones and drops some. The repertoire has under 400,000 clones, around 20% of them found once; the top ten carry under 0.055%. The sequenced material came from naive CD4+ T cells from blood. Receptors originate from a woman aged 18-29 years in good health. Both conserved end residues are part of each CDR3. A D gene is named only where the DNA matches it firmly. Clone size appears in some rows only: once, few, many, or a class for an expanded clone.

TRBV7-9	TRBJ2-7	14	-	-	CASSLDTPSDEQYF	TGTGCCAGCAGCTTAGATACTCCCAGCGACGAGCAGTACTTC
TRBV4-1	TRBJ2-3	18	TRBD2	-	CASSRSPGTSGNTDTQYF	TGCGCCAGCAGCCGGTCTCCCGGGACTAGCGGGAACACAGATACGCAGTATTTT
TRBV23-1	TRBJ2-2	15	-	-	CASSQGTGVTGELFF	TGCGCCAGCAGTCAAGGGACTGGGGTCACCGGGGAGCTGTTTTTT
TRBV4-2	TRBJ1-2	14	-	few	CASSQDRTGHANTF	TGTGCCAGCAGCCAAGATCGAACAGGCCATGCTAACACCTTC
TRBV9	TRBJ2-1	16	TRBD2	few	CASSYRTSGRGNEQFF	TGTGCCAGCAGCTATCGGACTAGCGGGAGGGGGAATGAGCAGTTCTTC
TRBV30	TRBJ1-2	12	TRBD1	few	CAWKGQGYGYTF	TGTGCCTGGAAAGGACAGGGGTATGGCTACACCTTC
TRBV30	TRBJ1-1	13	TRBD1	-	CAWSPGQGGQAFF	TGTGCCTGGAGTCCGGGACAGGGAGGACAAGCTTTCTTT
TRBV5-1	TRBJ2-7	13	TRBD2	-	CASSYTAGYEQYF	TGCGCCAGCAGCTATACAGCGGGATACGAGCAGTACTTC
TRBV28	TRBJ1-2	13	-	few	CASSSTPGGGYTF	TGTGCCAGCAGTTCCACTCCCGGGGGAGGCTACACCTTC
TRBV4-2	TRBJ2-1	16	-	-	CASSQDTESSYNEQFF	TGTGCCAGCAGCCAAGATACTGAGAGCTCCTACAATGAGCAGTTCTTC
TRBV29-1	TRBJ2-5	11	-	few	CSVRVGETQYF	TGCAGCGTGAGGGTGGGGGAGACCCAGTACTTC
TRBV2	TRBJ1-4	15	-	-	CASITGDATNEKLFF	TGTGCCAGCATAACGGGGGATGCAACTAATGAAAAACTGTTTTTT
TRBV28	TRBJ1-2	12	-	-	CASSTGIYGYTF	TGTGCCAGCAGTACAGGGATCTATGGCTACACCTTC
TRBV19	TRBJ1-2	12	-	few	CASTDSSYGYTF	TGTGCCAGTACTGACAGCTCCTATGGCTACACCTTC
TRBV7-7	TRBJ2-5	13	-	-	CASSYRVQETQYF	TGTGCTAGCAGCTACAGGGTACAAGAGACCCAGTACTTC
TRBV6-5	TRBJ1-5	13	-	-	CASSWEGNQPQHF	TGTGCCAGCAGCTGGGAGGGGAATCAGCCCCAGCATTTT
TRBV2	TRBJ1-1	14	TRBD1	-	CASSLQGKETEAFF	TGTGCCAGCAGCTTACAGGGGAAGGAGACTGAAGCTTTCTTT
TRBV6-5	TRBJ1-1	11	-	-	CASSYQGTAFF	TGTGCCAGCAGTTACCAGGGGACAGCTTTCTTT